The 22 T cell receptor beta chains below all came from one sample that was sequenced in a study of T cell clonality in common variable immunodeficiency. Sequencing used immunoSEQ multiplex PCR; TCRdb keeps in-frame clones, though not all of them. The sample offers around 30,000 clones and no singletons, the top ten holding 3.8%. The sample consisted of peripheral blood mononuclear cells. These TCRs come from a person aged 18-69 years in good health.

This clone was observed at least ten times. The read stops 3 residues short of the end of the CDR3; the missing end is completed from the germline J gene. This chain joins TRBV5-1 and TRBJ2-3, with D tentatively TRBD2 (6 bases). The CDR3 contains 14 residues. The V end lost 7 bases, the J end lost 3 bases, and 15 bases lay between the germline ends. Germline V gene data show CDR1 as SGHRS and CDR2 as YFSETQ. CDR3 residues: CASFLGSGTDTQYF. The part of the CDR3 DNA that was read is TGCGCCAGCTTTCTCGGGAGCGGTACAGATACG.

Many counts were recorded for this clone. With the read ending 3 residues before the CDR3 end, the germline J gene is used to fill in that end. The chain combines TRBV2 with TRBJ1-3; possibly TRBD1 for D (5 bases). The CDR3 runs 13 residues. Trimming removed 6 bases at V and 1 base at J, with 7 bases between. In germline, CDR1 is SNHLY, CDR2 FYNNEI. CDR3 in amino acids: CASSRVSGNTIYF. CDR3 DNA, as far as it was read: TGTGCCAGCAGCAGGGTGTCTGGAAACACC.

Ten or more counts support this clone. The read falls 3 residues short of the CDR3 end, and the missing part is taken from the germline J gene. The J gene is TRBJ1-4, the V gene TRBV2; D possibly corresponds to TRBD1 (5 bases). Per germline, CDR1 SNHLY and CDR2 FYNNEI. The CDR3 is 13 amino acids. The sequenced part of the CDR3 DNA is TGTGCCAGCAGTCGAACAGGTGCCCAGAAA. Residues: CASSRTGAQK. The entire CDR3 sequence reads CASSRTGAQKLFF.

This clone was seen at least ten times. CDR3 in amino acids: CASSIGTTSDTQYF. The DNA read from the CDR3 is TGTGCCAGCAGCATAGGGACTACCTCAGATACG. The chain recombines TRBV7-2 with TRBJ2-3; 7 bases are a match to TRBD2. Coverage ceases 3 residues before the CDR3 finishes, and the germline J gene fills in the end. Trimming at V came to 5 bases and at J to 4 bases, leaving 6 bases not matched to a gene. Germline CDR1 reads SGHTA; CDR2 reads FQGNSA. CDR3 size: 14 residues.

As regards this clone: The observed sequence ends 3 residues before the CDR3 terminus, with the missing tail filled in from the germline J gene. The genes are TRBV5-6 and TRBJ1-2, with D unclear. The CDR3 runs 14 residues. The germline CDR1 and CDR2 sequences are SGHDT and YYEEEE. CDR3 protein: CASSLGLATYDYTF. The sequenced part of the CDR3 DNA is TGTGCCAGCAGCCTCGGACTAGCGACCTACGAC.

This clone was counted between two and nine times. The CDR3 bases that were read are TGTGCCAGTAGTCCCCAGGCAGGGGGCGAG. Residues: CASSPQAGGE. The whole CDR3 reads CASSPQAGGEQYF. The chain uses TRBV19 and TRBJ2-7, with 7 bases matching TRBD1. The read terminates 3 residues before the CDR3 end, so the remaining end is supplied by the germline J gene. In germline, CDR1 is LNHDA, CDR2 SQIVND (reference sequence). This CDR3 contains 13 residues. The ends lost 5 bases at V and 6 bases at J; junction bases unmatched: 7.

A word on this clone: Coverage ceases 3 residues before the CDR3 finishes, and the germline J gene fills in the end. The chain couples TRBV6-2 or TRBV6-3 to TRBJ1-5, with no clear D. CDR1 is MNHEY and CDR2 is SVGEGT in the germline V gene. The CDR3 covers 13 residues. Trimming pared 6 bases from V and 3 bases from J, leaving 9 bases between. The sequenced part of the CDR3 DNA is TGTGCCAGCAGAAGTAGGGTCAATCAGCCC. Translating gives CASRSRVNQP. In full, the CDR3 reads CASRSRVNQPQHF.

This clone showed up just a few times. The sequence runs out 3 residues before the end of the CDR3; the remainder is reconstructed from the germline J gene. The V gene is TRBV10-2, the J gene TRBJ2-3; TRBD2 matches at 7 bases. CDR1 is WSHSY and CDR2 is SAAADI in the germline V gene. This CDR3 region has 15 residues. Here the CDR3 reads CASRTAGEPQETQYF. The CDR3 DNA, read in part, is TGCGCCAGCAGGACGGCGGGGGAACCCCAAGAGACG.

In its sample, this clone was seen many times. The CDR3 end lies 3 residues beyond the end of the read and is filled in from the germline J gene. The chain combines TRBV13 with TRBJ2-5, with a weak D call TRBD1 (5 bases). This CDR3 is 15 amino acids long. Germline values: CDR1 PRHDT, CDR2 FYEKMQ (reference sequence). Trimming cost V 0 bases and J 5 bases, with 13 bases left between them. CDR3 in amino acids: CASSLGWQGRETQYF. The DNA read from the CDR3 is TGTGCCAGCAGCTTAGGTTGGCAGGGTAGGGAGACC. Looking up the rest from reference TRBV13 and TRBJ2-5 gives the full variable domain: AAGVIQSPRHLIKEKRETATLKCYPIPRHDTVYWYQQGPGQDPQFLISFYEKMQSDKGSIPDRFSAQQFSDYHSELNMSSLELGDSALYFCASSLGWQGRETQYFGPGTRLLVL.

In this sample, this clone turned up many times. The read ends 3 residues before the CDR3 terminus; that terminus is restored from the germline J gene. Other nucleotide sequences in the sample specify the same CDR3. This chain connects TRBV10-3 to TRBJ1-2; D is possibly TRBD1 (5 bases). Germline-derived CDR1 and CDR2 are ENHRY and SYGVKD. The ends were cut back, 0 bases at V and 3 bases at J, with 11 bases in the middle. The CDR3 loop spans 15 amino acids. CDR3 DNA, as far as it was read: TGTGCCATCAGTGAGTCCGGCGGGACTGACTATGGC. Protein sequence: CAISESGGTDYG. The whole CDR3 protein reads CAISESGGTDYGYTF.

This clone was seen a handful of times. This may be a read error, as it is one base from a much larger clone. The missing CDR3 end, 3 residues past where the read stops, is filled in from the germline J gene. The chain combines TRBV19 with TRBJ2-2, with TRBD1 as a possible D gene (5 bases). CDR1 LNHDA and CDR2 SQIVND come from the germline V gene (reference sequence). CDR3 size: 16 residues. The CDR3 sequence is CASSSVPSGGANVLFF. The DNA read from the CDR3 is TGTGCCAGTAGTTCGGTCCCCTCAGGTGGGGCCAACGTG.

This clone has ten or more counts. The read finishes 3 residues shy of the CDR3 end, and the germline J gene is used to complete it. V and J are TRBV5-1 and TRBJ1-1; TRBD1 is a possible D gene (5 bases). The CDR3 runs 14 residues. The germline V gene has CDR1 SGHRS and CDR2 YFSETQ. Trimming pared 6 bases from V and 4 bases from J, leaving 16 bases between. This chain's CDR3 is CASNPVGGFTEAFF. CDR3 DNA, as far as it was read: TGCGCCAGCAACCCGGTGGGGGGGTTCACTGAA.

This clone was seen at least ten times. The CDR3 end is not reached by the read, which stops 3 residues before it; the germline J gene fills it in. The chain links TRBV20-1 to TRBJ1-1; 7 bases line up with TRBD1. Germline assignment: CDR1 DFQATT and CDR2 SNEGSKA (reference sequence). V was clipped by 6 bases and J by 1 base; unmatched bases: 8. The CDR3 loop spans 14 amino acids. CDR3 bases read: TGCAGTGCCCGGTTAGGGGGCCCGAACACTGAA. It is translated as CSARLGGPNTE. The whole CDR3 protein is CSARLGGPNTEAFF.

This clone was picked up a small number of times. The sequenced fragment ends 3 residues before the CDR3 boundary, so the rest is inferred from the germline J gene. The V and J genes are TRBV19 and TRBJ1-2; D remains unclear. Germline loops: CDR1 LNHDA, CDR2 SQIVND (reference sequence). This CDR3 region has 13 residues. The CDR3: CASNLAGVADYTF. The DNA read from the CDR3 is TGTGCCAGTAATCTAGCGGGAGTCGCCGAC.

This clone was seen repeatedly, ten times or more. CDR3 amino acids: CASSYRQGDTEAFF. Partial CDR3 DNA: TGTGCCAGCAGTTACCGACAGGGAGACACTGAA. V and J are TRBV6-2 or TRBV6-3 and TRBJ1-1, with TRBD1 identical over 7 bases. The observed sequence ends 3 residues before the CDR3 terminus, with the missing tail filled in from the germline J gene. Losses at the gene ends were 2 bases for V and 3 bases for J; bases not matched to a gene: 3. From germline, CDR1 is MNHEY and CDR2 SVGEGT. This CDR3 comprises 14 residues.

This clone was counted ten times or more. The sequenced fragment ends 3 residues before the CDR3 boundary, so the rest is inferred from the germline J gene. J is TRBJ1-3 and V is TRBV5-4; 8 positions match TRBD1. The CDR3 covers 16 residues. The V gene's germline CDR1 is SGHNT and CDR2 YYREEE (reference sequence). With V trimmed by 2 bases and J by 4 bases, 8 bases remained unmatched. CDR3 DNA (partial): TGTGCCAGCAGCTTACCTGACAGGGGAGGAGGAAACACC. It is translated as CASSLPDRGGGNT. The entire CDR3 sequence reads CASSLPDRGGGNTIYF.

This clone was detected ten times or more. The CDR3 goes on 3 residues after the read ends, and that part is filled in from the germline J gene. This chain connects TRBV5-1 to TRBJ1-2; 9 bases match TRBD1. From germline, CDR1 is SGHRS and CDR2 YFSETQ. V was pared by 2 bases and J by 2 bases, with 4 bases of the junction left unmatched. The CDR3 runs to 15 residues. CDR3: CASSFTGTGNYGYTF. The part of the CDR3 DNA that was read is TGCGCCAGCAGCTTTACCGGGACAGGGAACTATGGC.

This clone was observed a few times. Sequencing ends 3 residues short of the CDR3 end; the germline J gene provides the rest. The rearrangement uses TRBV19 and TRBJ2-4, with D possibly being TRBD2 (5 bases). This CDR3 is 14 amino acids long. Germline lookup yields CDR1 LNHDA and CDR2 SQIVND (reference sequence). CDR3 DNA (partial): TGTGCCAGTAATGGGTTGCAGTCGGGGTATGGT. As protein: CASNGLQSGYG. The entire CDR3 protein is CASNGLQSGYGQYF.

In the case of this clone: A much larger clone is a single base away; this may be a read error. The sequence runs out 3 residues before the end of the CDR3; the remainder is reconstructed from the germline J gene. V gene TRBV5-1 combines with J gene TRBJ2-5, with 8 bases identical to TRBD2. The V gene's germline CDR1 is SGHRS and CDR2 YFSETQ. The CDR3 covers 16 residues. CDR3 sequence: CASSLGRGADTDTQYF. The sequenced CDR3 bases are TGCGCCAGCAGCTTGGGGCGGGGGGCCGACACAGATACC.

Many counts were recorded for this clone. From the germline J gene comes the end of the CDR3, since the read stops 3 residues before it. The J gene is TRBJ2-7, the V gene TRBV2, with a weak D call TRBD1 (5 bases). Germline V CDR1 and CDR2: SNHLY, FYNNEI. Trimming cost V 2 bases and J 1 base, with 9 bases left between them. This CDR3 is built from 14 residues. Incomplete CDR3 DNA: TGTGCCAGCAGTGAATTAGACAGATCCTACGAG. Its protein product is CASSELDRSYE. The full CDR3 protein reads CASSELDRSYEQYF.

As regards this clone: The read is 3 residues too short to cover the CDR3 end, so that end is filled in from the germline J gene. J is TRBJ2-3 and V is TRBV7-3; 8 bases fit TRBD1. The CDR3 contains 18 residues. Trimming at V came to 0 bases and at J to 4 bases, leaving 12 bases not matched to a gene. The germline V gene encodes CDR1 SGHTA and CDR2 FQGTGA. CDR3 DNA, as far as it was read: TGTGCCAGCAGCTTAACCCCCGGACAGGGACATCGGGCAGATACG. The encoded protein is CASSLTPGQGHRADT. The full CDR3 reads CASSLTPGQGHRADTQYF.

This clone was found many times. The CDR3 end lies 3 residues beyond the end of the read and is filled in from the germline J gene. The chain employs TRBV5-4 and TRBJ1-2; no definite D call. CDR1 SGHNT and CDR2 YYREEE come from the germline V gene (reference sequence). The ends were cut back, 3 bases at V and 7 bases at J, with 19 bases in the middle. The CDR3 has 15 residues. CDR3 loop: CASSSPIPLTGGYTF. The covered CDR3 bases are TGTGCCAGCAGCTCCCCGATCCCCCTGACTGGTGGC.